A single sample is the source of the 27 T cell receptor beta chains below, sequenced in a study of shared clonotypes between healthy human individuals (dated by TCRdb to about 2020). The library was produced with the immunoSEQ multiplex PCR assay. TCRdb stores this immuneACCESS table with in-frame sequences only. Part of the clones is absent; in the studies checked, under half of the shortfall reflects unresolved V genes, and no reason is known for the rest. The sample profile shows roughly 2.4 million clones; nearly 97% of them were found once. The top ten hold about 0.13% of the sample. Source material: naive CD4+ T cells sorted from blood. The cell subset or site label on this specimen signifies: CD45RA+ positively selected. Source of these receptors: a young man in good health.

The chain is built from TRBV6-6 and TRBJ2-7; D may be TRBD2 (5 bases). CDR1 and CDR2 from the germline V gene are MNHNY and SVGAGI (reference sequence). The CDR3 spans 14 residues. Between the trimmed V and J ends, which lost 7 bases and 4 bases, there was a span of 17 bases. CDR3 in DNA: TGTGCCAGCACCGGAGCGAGGGCACCGTACGAGCAGTACTTC. Translating it yields CASTGARAPYEQYF.

The V call is TRBV9, the J call TRBJ2-1, with D perhaps matching TRBD1 or TRBD2 (6 bases each). This CDR3 comprises 17 residues. The V end was cut by 4 bases, the J end by 2 bases, with 19 bases between. Germline V CDR1 and CDR2: SGDLS, YYNGEE. This CDR3 is CASSQPTRGTTYNEQFF. CDR3 coding DNA: TGTGCCAGCAGCCAACCCACCCGGGGGACAACCTACAATGAGCAGTTCTTC.

This clone was observed once. Distinct nucleotide sequences in the sample also encode this CDR3. The rearrangement joins TRBV6-5 to TRBJ2-3; the D gene is possibly TRBD1 (5 bases). CDR1 is MNHEY, CDR2 SVGAGI, per germline. The V and J ends lost 0 bases and 2 bases respectively, with 9 bases between them. This CDR3 is 15 amino acids long. This CDR3 is CASSYSGRATDTQYF. In nucleotides, the CDR3 is TGTGCCAGCAGTTACTCGGGCAGGGCCACAGATACGCAGTATTTT.

This chain joins TRBV5-1 and TRBJ2-5; the match to TRBD2 covers 14 bases. Trimming cost V 4 bases and J 5 bases; bases outside gene matches: 10. Germline V lookup: CDR1 SGHRS, CDR2 YFSETQ. The CDR3 runs to 17 residues. Here the CDR3 DNA reads TGCGCCAGCAGCCCCCAACCGACTAGCGGGGGGGTCGAGACCCAGTACTTC. Protein sequence: CASSPQPTSGGVETQYF.

V gene TRBV18 combines with J gene TRBJ2-3; TRBD2 aligns across 16 bases. V lost 3 bases to trimming and J lost 5 bases; unmatched junction nucleotides: 5. CDR3 length: 17 residues. Germline V gives CDR1 KGHSH, CDR2 LQKENI. CDR3 DNA sequence: TGTGCCAGCTCACCTCCGGGACTAGCGGGAGGGCAAGATACGCAGTATTTT. Translated, it gives CASSPPGLAGGQDTQYF.

V gene TRBV18 combines with J gene TRBJ1-2; D might be TRBD1 (6 bases). The CDR3 covers 13 residues. The V and J ends lost 1 base and 8 bases respectively, with 11 bases between them. Germline V gives CDR1 KGHSH, CDR2 LQKENI. The CDR3 loop reads CASSPQGTNGYTF. In DNA form, the CDR3 reads TGTGCCAGCTCACCACAGGGGACAAACGGCTACACCTTC.

This clone was detected only once. The V call is TRBV19, the J call TRBJ1-4, with D possibly being TRBD1 (5 bases). Trimming left V 7 bases short and J 0 bases short, with 15 bases between. The CDR3 covers 16 residues. Germline V gene lookup returns CDR1 LNHDA and CDR2 SQIVND (reference sequence). DNA of the CDR3: TGTGCCAGTACCCCAGGGAGATGGGCAACTAATGAAAAACTGTTTTTT. It codes for CASTPGRWATNEKLFF.

For this clone: The same CDR3 also results from other DNA sequences found in this sample. J is TRBJ2-7 and V is TRBV10-2; the D is unclear. Trimming removed 5 bases at V and 4 bases at J, with 9 bases between. The CDR3 has 12 amino acids. Germline lookup yields CDR1 WSHSY and CDR2 SAAADI. DNA for the CDR3: TGCGCCAGCAGTCTCGGTGGGTACGAGCAGTACTTC. Its translation: CASSLGGYEQYF.

The chain recombines TRBV7-8 with TRBJ2-3; 13 positions agree with TRBD2. The CDR3 has 17 amino acids. Germline CDR1 and CDR2: SGHVS and FQNEAQ. V gave up 4 bases and J gave up 0 bases; unmatched junction bases: 4. CDR3 sequence reads: CASSSGLAGESTDTQYF. CDR3 in DNA: TGTGCCAGCAGCTCAGGACTAGCGGGGGAAAGCACAGATACGCAGTATTTT. Supplemented by reference TRBV7-8 and TRBJ2-3, the full variable domain reads GAGVSQSPRYKVAKRGQDVALRCDPISGHVSLFWYQQALGQGPEFLTYFQNEAQLDKSGLPSDRFFAERPEGSVSTLKIQRTQQEDSAVYLCASSSGLAGESTDTQYFGPGTRLTVL.

This chain joins TRBV19 and TRBJ2-1, with D perhaps assigned TRBD1 or TRBD2 (5 bases each). Germline lookup yields CDR1 LNHDA and CDR2 SQIVND (reference sequence). V was pared by 4 bases and J by 7 bases, with 14 bases between. This CDR3 has 14 amino acids. This CDR3 reads CASSRGALGNEQFF. CDR3 bases: TGTGCCAGTAGTAGAGGGGCGCTGGGGAATGAGCAGTTCTTC.

The genes are TRBV10-1 and TRBJ1-5; maybe TRBD1 (6 bases). V was shortened by 3 bases and J by 2 bases, with 11 bases between the two germline ends. CDR3 length equals 15 residues. CDR1 WNHNN and CDR2 SYGVQD come from the germline V gene (reference sequence). As DNA, the CDR3 is TGCGCCAGCAGTGAAGAGGGGGTCGGCAATCAGCCCCAGCATTTT. This codes for CASSEEGVGNQPQHF.

The chain combines TRBV28 with TRBJ1-2; 7 bases are a match to TRBD1. The CDR3 contains 18 residues. Germline CDR1 and CDR2: MDHEN and SYDVKM. V shed 1 base, J shed 2 bases, and the junction held 13 bases outside the gene matches. This CDR3 is CASSLSNRGEGANYGYTF. The DNA of the CDR3 is TGTGCCAGCAGTTTATCCAATAGAGGGGAGGGGGCGAACTATGGCTACACCTTC.

V gene TRBV7-2 combines with J gene TRBJ2-3; D perhaps matches TRBD2 (5 bases). V lost 1 base to trimming and J lost 2 bases, with 13 bases between them. CDR3 length: 16 amino acids. Germline-derived CDR1 and CDR2 are SGHTA and FQGNSA. The CDR3 loop is CASSLGWSRVTDTQYF. The CDR3 DNA reads as TGTGCCAGCAGCTTAGGCTGGTCGAGGGTCACAGATACGCAGTATTTT.

As concerns this clone: This same CDR3 is encoded by further DNA sequences in the sample. The chain employs TRBV6-6 and TRBJ2-5; D possibly matches TRBD1 or TRBD2 (5 bases each). V gave up 5 bases and J gave up 3 bases, with 7 bases separating them. CDR1 and CDR2 (germline): MNHNY, SVGAGI (reference sequence). The CDR3 runs 12 residues. CDR3 coding DNA: TGTGCCAGCAGTCTGGGGGAAGAGACCCAGTACTTC. Translating gives CASSLGEETQYF.

With regard to this clone: Other DNA variants within this sample encode the same CDR3. The J gene is TRBJ1-2, the V gene TRBV30, with D hard to call. The CDR3 consists of 12 residues. The germline gives CDR1 GTSNPN, CDR2 SVGIG (reference sequence). V shed 0 bases and J shed 4 bases, with 6 bases lying between them. The CDR3 DNA follows: TGTGCCTGGAGTGTAGCCGGCTATGGCTACACCTTC. It encodes CAWSVAGYGYTF.

This chain uses TRBV7-2 with TRBJ2-5; TRBD1 matches at 7 bases. Germline CDR1 reads SGHTA; CDR2 reads FQGNSA. CDR3 length equals 13 residues. The trim removed 5 bases at V and 3 bases at J, leaving 3 bases unmatched. Here the CDR3 DNA reads TGTGCCAGCAGCGGGGGACAGAAAGAGACCCAGTACTTC. It translates to CASSGGQKETQYF. Looking up the rest from reference TRBV7-2 and TRBJ2-5 gives the full variable domain: GAGVSQSPSNKVTEKGKDVELRCDPISGHTALYWYRQSLGQGLEFLIYFQGNSAPDKSGLPSDRFSAERTGGSVSTLTIQRTQQEDSAVYLCASSGGQKETQYFGPGTRLLVL.

The J gene is TRBJ2-7, the V gene TRBV19; 10 bases are shared with TRBD1. CDR3 length: 15 residues. Germline lookup yields CDR1 LNHDA and CDR2 SQIVND (reference sequence). After removal of 6 bases from V and 2 bases from J, the junction contained 7 bases not matched to a gene. The chain's CDR3 is CASRPGQGTPYEQYF. The CDR3, as DNA: TGTGCCAGTAGGCCGGGACAGGGGACTCCCTACGAGCAGTACTTC.

The chain is built from TRBV6-1 and TRBJ1-5; D unresolved. The CDR3 has 14 residues. V was shortened by 10 bases and J by 4 bases, with 17 bases between the two germline ends. The germline gives CDR1 MNHNS, CDR2 SASEGT. The CDR3 loop reads CAITPQGSNQPQHF. DNA for the CDR3: TGTGCCATCACACCCCAAGGTTCTAATCAGCCCCAGCATTTT.

The genes are TRBV6-5 and TRBJ1-5; a weak D match, TRBD1 (6 bases). CDR1 MNHEY and CDR2 SVGAGI come from the germline V gene. This CDR3 is built from 13 residues. V lost 8 bases, J lost 7 bases, and 15 bases lay in between. The CDR3 protein is CASAGGTGQPQHF. CDR3 bases: TGTGCCAGCGCGGGGGGCACGGGGCAGCCCCAGCATTTT.

This chain joins TRBV18 and TRBJ2-2; possible D gene TRBD1, 5 bases. This CDR3 spans 16 amino acids. Germline V lookup: CDR1 KGHSH, CDR2 LQKENI. The germline V and J ends were trimmed by 2 bases and 0 bases, with 10 bases remaining between them. CDR3 protein: CASSPGAIPNTGELFF. CDR3 bases: TGTGCCAGCTCACCAGGGGCAATTCCGAACACCGGGGAGCTGTTTTTT. The whole variable domain, remainder taken from reference TRBV18 and TRBJ2-2, is NAGVMQNPRHLVRRRGQEARLRCSPMKGHSHVYWYRQLPEEGLKFMVYLQKENIIDESGMPKERFSAEFPKEGPSILRIQQVVRGDSAAYFCASSPGAIPNTGELFFGEGSRLTVL.

The V call is TRBV9, the J call TRBJ1-4; a weak D match, TRBD1 (6 bases). The length of the CDR3 is 15 residues. V gave up 4 bases and J gave up 3 bases, with 13 bases separating them. Germline V CDR1 and CDR2: SGDLS, YYNGEE. The CDR3 loop reads CASSPGEGPNEKLFF. The CDR3 DNA reads as TGTGCCAGCAGCCCAGGGGAGGGTCCTAATGAAAAACTGTTTTTT.

This clone was counted once. In the same sample, other DNA sequences code for this CDR3. This chain links TRBV7-9 with TRBJ1-2, with a possible D match to TRBD1 (6 bases). Germline values: CDR1 SEHNR, CDR2 FQNEAQ (reference sequence). This CDR3 spans 15 amino acids. V was trimmed by 0 bases and J by 1 base, leaving 9 bases between them. CDR3 sequence reads: CASSLAQGSNYGYTF. CDR3 sequence (DNA): TGTGCCAGCAGCTTAGCCCAGGGGAGTAACTATGGCTACACCTTC.

To note about this clone: The same CDR3 is also encoded by other DNA sequences in this sample. J is TRBJ2-5 and V is TRBV25-1; D perhaps matches TRBD1 (6 bases). Per germline, CDR1 MGHDK and CDR2 SYGVNS. CDR3 length equals 15 residues. V shed 5 bases and J shed 0 bases, with 13 bases lying between them. The CDR3 DNA sequence: TGTGCCAGCAGTCTAGGACAGTGGTACCAAGAGACCCAGTACTTC. It is translated as CASSLGQWYQETQYF.

The chain carries TRBV11-2 and TRBJ1-3; the match to TRBD1 covers 9 bases. V lost 1 base, J lost 0 bases, and 1 base stayed unmatched. Germline V CDR1 and CDR2: SGHAT, FQNNGV. The CDR3 sequence is 16 residues long. DNA for the CDR3: TGTGCCAGCAGCTTAGGGACAGGGGTCTCTGGAAACACCATATATTTT. Its protein product is CASSLGTGVSGNTIYF.

J is TRBJ1-1 and V is TRBV7-6; D unresolved. This CDR3 is 13 amino acids long. From germline, CDR1 is SGHVS and CDR2 FNYEAQ. V lost 4 bases, J lost 6 bases, and 12 bases lay in between. DNA of the CDR3: TGTGCCAGCAGCTCGTCCGCGAGGGCTGAAGCTTTCTTT. Protein product: CASSSSARAEAFF.

The chain is built from TRBV6-4 and TRBJ1-4; 7 bases map to TRBD1. CDR1 is MRHNA, CDR2 SNTAGT, per germline. V was pared by 6 bases and J by 3 bases, with 7 bases of the junction left unmatched. The CDR3 has 15 residues. The CDR3 region has the DNA TGTGCCAGCAGGGGGGACAGTACATCTAATGAAAAACTGTTTTTT. It encodes CASRGDSTSNEKLFF.

This sequence joins TRBV6-1 and TRBJ1-2; TRBD1 matches 7 bases. The ends lost 2 bases at V and 3 bases at J; junction bases unmatched: 6. Looked up from germline, CDR1 is MNHNS and CDR2 is SASEGT. CDR3 length: 15 amino acids. This CDR3 reads CASSENPGTDYGYTF. CDR3 bases: TGTGCCAGCAGTGAAAACCCTGGGACAGACTATGGCTACACCTTC.